Presented here are 17 T cell receptor beta chains from one specimen sequenced in a study of T cell responses to AZD1222 COVID-19 vaccine. Profiled with immunoSEQ multiplex PCR; TCRdb holds only in-frame clones, not every one. Of about 120,000 clones listed, approximately 90% are singletons. The sample in question was peripheral blood, obtained on day 0 of AZD1222 vaccination. The receptors stem from an adult in good health.

A remark on this clone: Other DNA sequences from this sample encode an identical CDR3 as well. V is TRBV5-1 and J is TRBJ2-1; tentative D call: TRBD1 (5 bases). Trimming cost V 0 bases and J 5 bases, with 9 bases left between them. The CDR3 has 14 amino acids. The germline V gene encodes CDR1 SGHRS and CDR2 YFSETQ. The CDR3 DNA reads TGCGCCAGCAGCTTGGGAACAGGCAACAATGAGCAGTTCTTC. It codes for CASSLGTGNNEQFF.

CDR3 nucleotides: TGTGCCAGCAGTTTAAGAACAGGGATCTATGGCTACACCTTC. Its protein is CASSLRTGIYGYTF. The V and J genes are TRBV28 and TRBJ1-2; D is possibly TRBD1 (6 bases). V was trimmed by 2 bases and J by 4 bases, leaving 11 bases between them. The V gene's germline CDR1 is MDHEN and CDR2 SYDVKM. There are 14 residues in the CDR3.

This clone was recorded a few times. The gene calls are TRBV10-1 and TRBJ2-2; TRBD2 aligns across 14 bases. V lost 4 bases, J lost 3 bases, and 7 bases stayed unmatched. Germline V gene lookup returns CDR1 WNHNN and CDR2 SYGVQD (reference sequence). The CDR3 is 18 residues long. The CDR3, as DNA: TGCGCCAGCAGTGGGACTAGCGGGAGGACTACGGACACCGGGGAGCTGTTTTTT. Translated: CASSGTSGRTTDTGELFF.

In its sample, this clone was seen once. The V and J genes are TRBV5-1 and TRBJ2-7, with 9 bases aligning to TRBD2. The CDR3 sequence is 18 residues long. The germline V gene encodes CDR1 SGHRS and CDR2 YFSETQ. V was clipped by 5 bases and J by 4 bases; unmatched bases: 19. The CDR3 reads CASSGDVPSSGTGYEQYF. The CDR3 bases are TGCGCCAGCAGTGGAGACGTCCCCTCTAGCGGGACGGGATACGAGCAGTACTTC. The complete variable domain, with remaining parts taken from reference TRBV5-1 and TRBJ2-7, reads KAGVTQTPRYLIKTRGQQVTLSCSPISGHRSVSWYQQTPGQGLQFLFEYFSETQRNKGNFPGRFSGRQFSNSRSEMNVSTLELGDSALYLCASSGDVPSSGTGYEQYFGPGTRLTVT.

This clone is categorized as medium-sized. J is TRBJ1-2 and V is TRBV29-1, with a possible D match to TRBD1 (5 bases). V was pared by 6 bases and J by 3 bases, with 11 bases between. This CDR3 has 12 residues. In germline, CDR1 is SQVTM, CDR2 ANQGSEA. The CDR3 DNA is TGCAGCGTAGATGACAGAGACTATGGCTACACCTTC. This gives the protein CSVDDRDYGYTF.

The V gene is TRBV7-3, the J gene TRBJ2-2, with D possibly TRBD2 on 7 matching bases. The CDR3 extends over 16 amino acids. V lost 4 bases, J lost 6 bases, and 18 bases lay in between. CDR1 SGHTA and CDR2 FQGTGA come from the germline V gene. The CDR3: CASSSFGGGLAGELFF. CDR3 coding DNA: TGTGCCAGCAGCTCCTTTGGCGGGGGCCTGGCCGGGGAGCTGTTTTTT.

The chain carries TRBV3-1 (or the pseudogene TRBV3-2) and TRBJ2-2; maybe TRBD2 (5 bases). The germline V gene encodes CDR1 LGHDT and CDR2 YNNKEL (reference sequence). This CDR3 is built from 15 residues. V lost 4 bases and J 5 bases, leaving 14 bases between the germline ends. The DNA of the CDR3 is TGTGCCAGCAGCCTCAAGATCGGGGTTACCGGGGAGCTGTTTTTT. This codes for CASSLKIGVTGELFF.

The gene calls are TRBV7-9 and TRBJ1-1; no firm D call. V was trimmed by 2 bases and J by 4 bases, leaving 8 bases between them. CDR3 length: 13 amino acids. CDR1 is SEHNR, CDR2 FQNEAQ, per germline (reference sequence). The CDR3 coding sequence is TGTGCCAGCAGCTTATACTGGGGCACTGAAGCTTTCTTT. Residues: CASSLYWGTEAFF.

This sequence joins TRBV30 and TRBJ2-1, with D possibly being TRBD1 or TRBD2 (6 bases each). The germline gives CDR1 GTSNPN, CDR2 SVGIG (reference sequence). CDR3 length: 15 residues. V shed 3 bases and J shed 1 base, with 13 bases lying between them. CDR3 nucleotide sequence: TGTGCCTGGAGGGAGGGGGAAACTTCCTACAATGAGCAGTTCTTC. Its translation is CAWREGETSYNEQFF. Filled out from reference TRBV30 and TRBJ2-1, the complete variable domain reads SQTIHQWPATLVQPVGSPLSLECTVEGTSNPNLYWYRQAAGRGLQLLFYSVGIGQISSEVPQNLSASRPQDRQFILSSKKLLLSDSGFYLCAWREGETSYNEQFFGPGTRLTVL.

This chain links TRBV18 with TRBJ1-3; TRBD1 aligns across 10 bases. The CDR3 runs 19 residues. CDR1 and CDR2 (germline): KGHSH, LQKENI. After removal of 2 bases from V and 0 bases from J, the junction contained 10 bases not matched to a gene. The CDR3 nucleotides are TGTGCCAGCTCACCAAAGGTTGTCGGACAGGGGGTCTCTGGAAACACCATATATTTT. This encodes CASSPKVVGQGVSGNTIYF.

The chain joins TRBV7-6 to TRBJ1-1; D is possibly TRBD1 (5 bases). In germline, CDR1 is SGHVS, CDR2 FNYEAQ. The ends were cut back, 5 bases at V and 4 bases at J, with 11 bases in the middle. The CDR3 is 13 residues long. CDR3 amino acids: CASSTSGGTEAFF. The DNA of the CDR3 is TGTGCCAGCAGCACTTCGGGGGGCACTGAAGCTTTCTTT.

This chain uses TRBV19 with TRBJ1-1; the match to TRBD1 covers 8 bases. Germline-derived CDR1 and CDR2 are LNHDA and SQIVND (reference sequence). J gave up 10 bases and V 7 bases, and 8 bases lay outside the gene matches. This CDR3 spans 12 amino acids. The CDR3 here is CASTTHRGRAFF. The CDR3 nucleotides read TGTGCCAGTACCACTCACAGGGGGAGAGCTTTCTTT. Using reference TRBV19 and TRBJ1-1 for the parts outside the CDR3, the full variable domain is DGGITQSPKYLFRKEGQNVTLSCEQNLNHDAMYWYRQDPGQGLRLIYYSQIVNDFQKGDIAEGYSVSREKKESFPLTVTSAQKNPTAFYLCASTTHRGRAFFGQGTRLTVV.

The chain is built from TRBV28 and TRBJ2-7; 8 positions match TRBD2. With V trimmed by 6 bases and J by 2 bases, 3 bases remained unmatched. This CDR3 region has 13 residues. Germline V gene lookup returns CDR1 MDHEN and CDR2 SYDVKM. The CDR3 sequence: CASRLAGPYEQYF. The CDR3 DNA sequence: TGTGCCAGCAGGTTAGCGGGACCCTACGAGCAGTACTTC.

The chain uses TRBV20-1 and TRBJ1-2, with D possibly being TRBD1 (5 bases). This CDR3 is 11 amino acids long. Per germline, CDR1 DFQATT and CDR2 SNEGSKA (reference sequence). Between the trimmed V and J ends, which lost 3 bases and 5 bases, there was a span of 7 bases. The CDR3: CSASGTYGYTF. Written as DNA, the CDR3 is TGCAGTGCTAGTGGGACGTATGGCTACACCTTC.

The chain is built from TRBV15 and TRBJ1-2; D is ambiguous. The V and J ends lost 3 bases and 6 bases respectively, with 11 bases between them. The germline V gene encodes CDR1 LNHNV and CDR2 YYDKDF (reference sequence). The length of the CDR3 is 13 residues. For the CDR3, the DNA is TGTGCCACCAGCAGTTTTCGGGGAAATGGCTACACCTTC. Its translation: CATSSFRGNGYTF.

This chain links TRBV5-1 with TRBJ2-5, with 11 bases lining up with TRBD2. The CDR3 length is 16 residues. With 3 bases clipped from V and 2 bases from J, the junction kept 6 bases outside the gene matches. CDR1 SGHRS and CDR2 YFSETQ come from the germline V gene. CDR3 DNA: TGCGCCAGCAGCTCGACTAGCGGGATGGGGCAAGAGACCCAGTACTTC. Translated, it gives CASSSTSGMGQETQYF. Using reference TRBV5-1 and TRBJ2-5 for the parts outside the CDR3, the full variable domain is KAGVTQTPRYLIKTRGQQVTLSCSPISGHRSVSWYQQTPGQGLQFLFEYFSETQRNKGNFPGRFSGRQFSNSRSEMNVSTLELGDSALYLCASSSTSGMGQETQYFGPGTRLLVL.

V gene TRBV11-2 combines with J gene TRBJ2-1; possible D gene TRBD2, 6 bases. The length of the CDR3 is 15 residues. Looked up from germline, CDR1 is SGHAT and CDR2 is FQNNGV. V lost 2 bases to trimming and J lost 0 bases, with 8 bases between them. The CDR3 nucleotides are TGTGCCAGCAGCTTACGGACTAACTCCTACAATGAGCAGTTCTTC. Protein product: CASSLRTNSYNEQFF.